The following is a T cell receptor (beta chain) sequence with its context. The record originates from a study of control samples from healthy donors and cancer patients. Measured with immunoSEQ multiplex PCR; TCRdb has only the in-frame clones, and not every one. The table lists 160,000 or so clones, 93% of them singletons, with around 2.5% in the top ten. The sample taken for sequencing was blood. This TCR was recovered from a man aged 45 to 65 in good health.

CDR3 sequence: CSASPGAMTYEQYF. CDR3 nucleotides: TGCAGTGCCAGTCCAGGGGCGATGACCTACGAGCAGTACTTC. This chain connects TRBV20-1 to TRBJ2-7, with D tentatively TRBD1 (6 bases). CDR1 and CDR2 (germline): DFQATT, SNEGSKA (reference sequence). This CDR3 is built from 14 residues. V gave up 6 bases and J gave up 2 bases, with 17 bases separating them.